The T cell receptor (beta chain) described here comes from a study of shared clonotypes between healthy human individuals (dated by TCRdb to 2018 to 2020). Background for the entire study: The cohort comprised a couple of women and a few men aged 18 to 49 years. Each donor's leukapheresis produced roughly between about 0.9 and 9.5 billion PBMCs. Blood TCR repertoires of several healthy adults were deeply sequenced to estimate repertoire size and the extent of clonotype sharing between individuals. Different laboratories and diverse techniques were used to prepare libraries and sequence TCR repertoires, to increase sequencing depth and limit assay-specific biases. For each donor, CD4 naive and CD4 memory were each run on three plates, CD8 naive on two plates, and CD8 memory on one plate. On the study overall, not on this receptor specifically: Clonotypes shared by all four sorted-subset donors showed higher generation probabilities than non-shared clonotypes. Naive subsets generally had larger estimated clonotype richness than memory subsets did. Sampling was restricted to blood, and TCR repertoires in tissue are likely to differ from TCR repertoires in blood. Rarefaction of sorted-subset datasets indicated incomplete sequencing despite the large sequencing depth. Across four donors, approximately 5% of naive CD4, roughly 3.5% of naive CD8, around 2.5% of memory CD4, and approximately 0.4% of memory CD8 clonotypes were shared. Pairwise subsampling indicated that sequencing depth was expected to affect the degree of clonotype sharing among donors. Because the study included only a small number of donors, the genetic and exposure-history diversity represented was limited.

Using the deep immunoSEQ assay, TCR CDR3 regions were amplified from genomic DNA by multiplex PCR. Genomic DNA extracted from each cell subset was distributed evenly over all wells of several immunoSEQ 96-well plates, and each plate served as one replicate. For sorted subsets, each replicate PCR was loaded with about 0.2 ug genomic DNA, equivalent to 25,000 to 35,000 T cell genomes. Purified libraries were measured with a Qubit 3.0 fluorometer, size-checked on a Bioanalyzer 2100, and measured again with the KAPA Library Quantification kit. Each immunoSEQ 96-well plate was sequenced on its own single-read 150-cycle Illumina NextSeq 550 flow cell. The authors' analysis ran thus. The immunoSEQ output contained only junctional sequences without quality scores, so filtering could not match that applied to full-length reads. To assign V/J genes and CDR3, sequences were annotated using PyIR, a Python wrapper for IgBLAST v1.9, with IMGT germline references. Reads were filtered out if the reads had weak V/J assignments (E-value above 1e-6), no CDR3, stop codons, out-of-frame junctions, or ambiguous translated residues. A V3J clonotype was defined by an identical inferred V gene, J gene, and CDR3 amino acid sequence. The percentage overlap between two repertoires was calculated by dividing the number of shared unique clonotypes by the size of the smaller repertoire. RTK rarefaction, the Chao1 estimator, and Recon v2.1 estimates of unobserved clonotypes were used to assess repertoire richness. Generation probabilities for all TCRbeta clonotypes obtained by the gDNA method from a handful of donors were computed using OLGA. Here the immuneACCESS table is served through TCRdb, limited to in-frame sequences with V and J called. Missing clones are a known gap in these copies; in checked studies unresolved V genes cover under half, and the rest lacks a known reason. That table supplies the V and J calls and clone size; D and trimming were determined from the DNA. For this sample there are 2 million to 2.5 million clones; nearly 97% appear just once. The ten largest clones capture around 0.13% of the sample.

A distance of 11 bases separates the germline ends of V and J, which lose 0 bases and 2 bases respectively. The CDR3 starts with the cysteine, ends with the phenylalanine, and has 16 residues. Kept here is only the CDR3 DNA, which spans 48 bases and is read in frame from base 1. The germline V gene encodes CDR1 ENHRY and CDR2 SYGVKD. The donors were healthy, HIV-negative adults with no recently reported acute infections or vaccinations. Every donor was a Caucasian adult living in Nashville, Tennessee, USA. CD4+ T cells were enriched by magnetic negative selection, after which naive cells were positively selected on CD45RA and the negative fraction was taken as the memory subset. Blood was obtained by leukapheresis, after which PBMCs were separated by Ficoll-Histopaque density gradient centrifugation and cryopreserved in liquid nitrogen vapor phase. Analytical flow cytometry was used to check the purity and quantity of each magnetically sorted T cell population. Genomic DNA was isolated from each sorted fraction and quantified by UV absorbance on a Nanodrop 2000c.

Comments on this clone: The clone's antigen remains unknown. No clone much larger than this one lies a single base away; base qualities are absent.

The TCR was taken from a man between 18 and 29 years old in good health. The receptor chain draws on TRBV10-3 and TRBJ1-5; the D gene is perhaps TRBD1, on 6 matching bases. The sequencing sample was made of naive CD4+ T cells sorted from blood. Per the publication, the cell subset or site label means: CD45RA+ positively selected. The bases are TGTGCCATCAGTGAGTCCCAGGGGAAGGGCAATCAGCCCCAGCATTTT. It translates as CAISESQGKGNQPQHF.